The source of this T cell receptor beta chain is a study of blood T cell repertoires in COVID-19. The method was immunoSEQ multiplex PCR; TCRdb's version includes in-frame clones alone and lacks a portion of them. The table includes about 120,000 clones, more than 75% detected once. CDR1 is SGDLS, CDR2 YYNGEE, per germline. Trimming left V 0 bases short and J 0 bases short, with 7 bases between. This CDR3 has 16 residues. The chain employs TRBV9 and TRBJ2-6; no firm D call. The clonotype comes from a man in his sixties with acute or convalescent COVID-19. Material: peripheral blood. CDR3 DNA: TGTGCCAGCAGCGTAGGGCAAATCTCTGGGGCCAACGTCCTGACTTTC. Its protein is CASSVGQISGANVLTF.